This entry is about one T cell receptor (beta chain). Its specificity is unknown. The sample originates from a study of T-cell memory formation after mild COVID-19. Whole-study context: For the most part, TCR clusters were specific to one donor. Study-level findings and limits: Researchers report contracting CD4+ clones mostly in CM and EM, with CD8+ clones in EMRA. The study detected some responding clones in pre-infection memory, suggesting cross-reactive memory joined. Clones that got smaller from day 15 to 85 had even CD4/CD8, while clones growing later tipped toward CD4+.

A single record per CDR3 protein comes from TCRdb applying MiXCR to the 5' RACE reads. The sample lists 98,000 or so distinct CDR3 sequences; roughly a sixth were seen once. Germline CDR1 reads SNHLY; CDR2 reads FYNNEI. V lost 6 bases, J lost 3 bases, and 8 bases lay in between. This CDR3 is 13 amino acids long. V and J are TRBV2 and TRBJ1-4, with D maybe TRBD1 (6 bases). The sequence came from a man younger than 35 who had mild COVID-19 (a few samples of this study predate the infection). Cell type and time point are not known. The sample comprised PBMCs or a T cell subset sorted from them (not recorded which). CDR3 in amino acids: CASRRGANEKLFF. The DNA of the CDR3 is TGTGCCAGCAGGAGGGGGGCTAATGAAAAACTGTTTTTT.